This T cell receptor beta chain stems from a study of T cell responses to AZD1222 COVID-19 vaccine. Points from the study as a whole: Baseline seropositives among AZD1222 recipients totaled only five to seven.

Germline V gives CDR1 MDHEN, CDR2 SYDVKM. V was pared by 6 bases and J by 4 bases, with 5 bases of the junction left unmatched. The CDR3 loop spans 14 amino acids. A note on this clone: Its specificity is unknown.

Clones were read by immunoSEQ multiplex PCR, and TCRdb kept only the in-frame ones, dropping some. The repertoire includes tens of thousands of clones, around nine tenths of them detected once, and 9% to 12% sits in the top ten. The sequence was collected from an adult in good health. The chain carries TRBV28 and TRBJ1-3, with 8 positions matching TRBD1. The source was peripheral blood, collected on day 0 of MenACWY control vaccination. The CDR3 is CASSSTGAGNTIYF. DNA for the CDR3: TGTGCCAGCAGCTCGACAGGGGCAGGAAACACCATATATTTT.